The entry below gives a single T cell receptor beta chain sequence along with its context. What it recognizes is unknown. This sample's time point: week 3, after first cycle of checkpoint inhibitor. Patients had no prior systemic cancer treatment, immunosuppressants or other active cancers. The CDR3 is 16 amino acids. Germline V CDR1 and CDR2: LNHNV, YYDKDF (reference sequence). V lost 0 bases, J lost 6 bases, and 15 bases lay in between. Using immunoSEQ multiplex PCR, the repertoire was profiled, and TCRdb retains in-frame clones only, with some absent. The table includes 15,000 or so clones, roughly 85% detected once. The data originate from a study of blood T cell dynamics during melanoma immunotherapy. General study findings and limits: The study could not tell melanoma-specific clones from general immune activation.

The TCR was taken from a human donor with melanoma. The sequenced sample was blood, obtained from a patient treated with checkpoint blockade. V is TRBV15 and J is TRBJ1-5; perhaps TRBD1 as D (6 bases). CDR3 sequence reads: CATSRDYLGGAQPQHF. CDR3 nucleotides: TGTGCCACCAGCAGAGATTATTTAGGGGGTGCTCAGCCCCAGCATTTT.